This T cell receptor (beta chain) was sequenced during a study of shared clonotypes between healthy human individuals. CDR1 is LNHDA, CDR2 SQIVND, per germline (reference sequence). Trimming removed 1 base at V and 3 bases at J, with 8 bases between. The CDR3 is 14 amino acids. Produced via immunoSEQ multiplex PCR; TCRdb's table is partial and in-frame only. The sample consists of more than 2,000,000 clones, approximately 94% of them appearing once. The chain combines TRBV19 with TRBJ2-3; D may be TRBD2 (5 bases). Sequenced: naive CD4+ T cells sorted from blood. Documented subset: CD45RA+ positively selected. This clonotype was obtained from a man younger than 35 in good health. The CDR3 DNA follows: TGTGCCAGTAGTATAGTCCCGGGAACAGATACGCAGTATTTT. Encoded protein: CASSIVPGTDTQYF. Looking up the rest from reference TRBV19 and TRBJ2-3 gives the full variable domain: DGGITQSPKYLFRKEGQNVTLSCEQNLNHDAMYWYRQDPGQGLRLIYYSQIVNDFQKGDIAEGYSVSREKKESFPLTVTSAQKNPTAFYLCASSIVPGTDTQYFGPGTRLTVL.